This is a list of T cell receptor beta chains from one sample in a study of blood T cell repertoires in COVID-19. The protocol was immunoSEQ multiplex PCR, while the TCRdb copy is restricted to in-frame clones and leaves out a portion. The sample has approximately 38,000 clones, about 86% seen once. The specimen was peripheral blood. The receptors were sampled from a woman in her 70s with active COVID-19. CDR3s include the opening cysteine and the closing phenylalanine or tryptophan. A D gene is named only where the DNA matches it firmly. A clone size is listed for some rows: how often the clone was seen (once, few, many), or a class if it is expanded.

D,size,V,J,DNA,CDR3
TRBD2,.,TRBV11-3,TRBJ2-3,TGTGCCAGCAGCGGGAGGCGGGGGGCCACAGATACGCAGTATTTT,CASSGRRGATDTQYF
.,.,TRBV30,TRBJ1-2,TGTGCCTGGAGTACCAGGGTGGGATATGGCTACACCTTC,CAWSTRVGYGYTF
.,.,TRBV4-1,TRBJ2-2,TGCGCCAGCAGCCAGGATAGCCGCGCGAACACCGGGGAGCTGTTTTTT,CASSQDSRANTGELFF
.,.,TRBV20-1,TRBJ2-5,TGCAGTGCTGAGATCCAAGAGACCCAGTACTTC,CSAEIQETQYF
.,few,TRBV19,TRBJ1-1,TGTGCCAGTTATCGCAGACTAGACACTGAAGCTTTCTTT,CASYRRLDTEAFF
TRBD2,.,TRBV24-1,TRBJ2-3,TGTGCCACCAGTGATTGGACTAGCGATCGAGGTACGCAGTATTTT,CATSDWTSDRGTQYF
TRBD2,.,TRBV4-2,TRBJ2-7,TGTGCCAGCAGCCAAGAGGGGGGGGACGAGCAGTACTTC,CASSQEGGDEQYF
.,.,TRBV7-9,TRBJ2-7,TGTGCCAGCAGCGTAGAGGGGAGGTCCTACGAGCAGTACTTC,CASSVEGRSYEQYF
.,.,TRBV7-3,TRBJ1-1,TGTGCCAGCAGCTTAACGGGGGGCACTGAAGCTTTCTTT,CASSLTGGTEAFF
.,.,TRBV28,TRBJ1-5,TGTGCCAGCAGAACAGCGGGCCAGCCCCAGCATTTT,CASRTAGQPQHF
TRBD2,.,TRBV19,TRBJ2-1,TGTGCCAGTAGTAAAATAGCGGGGGACCTCAATGAGCAGTTCTTC,CASSKIAGDLNEQFF
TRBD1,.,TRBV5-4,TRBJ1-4,TGTGCCAGCAGCTCCGGACAGGGACTAGCGGAAAAACTGTTTTTT,CASSSGQGLAEKLFF
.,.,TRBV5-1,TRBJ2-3,TGCGCCAGCAGCTTCCCCGAGACAGATACGCAGTATTTT,CASSFPETDTQYF
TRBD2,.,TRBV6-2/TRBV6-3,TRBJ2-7,TGTGCCAGCAGCCTTAGCGGGGCCTCCTACGAGCAGTACTTC,CASSLSGASYEQYF
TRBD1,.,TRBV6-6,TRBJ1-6,TGTGCCAGCAGTTCCCCAGGGGGGCTGAATTCACCCCTCCACTTT,CASSSPGGLNSPLHF
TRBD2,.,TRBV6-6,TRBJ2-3,TGTGCCAGCAGTTACTTGGCGGGGGGGCTAGATACGCAGTATTTT,CASSYLAGGLDTQYF
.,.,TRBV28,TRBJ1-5,TGTGCCAGCACCATTACGAACCCGGTTAGCAATCAGCCCCAGCATTTT,CASTITNPVSNQPQHF
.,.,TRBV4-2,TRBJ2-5,TGTGCCAGCAGCCCAATGGACAACCAAGAGACCCAGTACTTC,CASSPMDNQETQYF
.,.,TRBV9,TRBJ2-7,TGTGCCAGCAGCTTTTCGACCGGTTTACAGGACGAGCAGTACTTC,CASSFSTGLQDEQYF
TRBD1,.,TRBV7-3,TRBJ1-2,TGTGCCAGCAGCTTAACCGGGACAGGGGGCAGCTATGGCTACACCTTC,CASSLTGTGGSYGYTF
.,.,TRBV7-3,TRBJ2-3,TGTGCCAGCAGCTTAGGCTCCACAGATACGCAGTATTTT,CASSLGSTDTQYF
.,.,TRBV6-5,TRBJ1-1,TGTGCCAGCAGTTACGAAGAACGCGCTGAAGCTTTCTTT,CASSYEERAEAFF
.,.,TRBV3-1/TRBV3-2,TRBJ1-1,TGTGCCAGCCGAGGATACACTGAAGCTTTCTTT,CASRGYTEAFF
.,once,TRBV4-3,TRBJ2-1,TGCGCCAGCAGCCAAGACCTTTCTAGGGGAAGCTCCTACAATGAGCAGTTCTTC,CASSQDLSRGSSYNEQFF
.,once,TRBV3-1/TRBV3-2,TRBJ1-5,TGTGCCAGCAGCCAAGATCCCAGGGGAGGCAATCAGCCCCAGCATTTT,CASSQDPRGGNQPQHF
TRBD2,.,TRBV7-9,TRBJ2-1,TGTGCCAGCAGCTCCCCGGCTAGGAGCGGGGGGGTTTACAATGAGCAGTTCTTC,CASSSPARSGGVYNEQFF
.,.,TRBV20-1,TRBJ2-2,TGCAGTGCTAGTCGGGGGGCGGGCACCGGGGAGCTGTTTTTT,CSASRGAGTGELFF
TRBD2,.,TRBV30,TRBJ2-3,TGTGCCTGGAGTGGGTCTAGCGGGGGGAGATTCACAGATACGCAGTATTTT,CAWSGSSGGRFTDTQYF
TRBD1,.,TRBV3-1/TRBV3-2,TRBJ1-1,TGTGCCAGCAGCCAGGACAGGCCCAACACTGAAGCTTTCTTT,CASSQDRPNTEAFF
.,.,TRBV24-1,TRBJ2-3,TGTGCCACCAGTGATTCCTTTCCCGGGTTTACTAGCACAGATACGCAGTATTTT,CATSDSFPGFTSTDTQYF
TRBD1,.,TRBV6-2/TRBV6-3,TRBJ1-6,TGTGCCAGCAGTTACGACAGGGGAAATCGTTCACCCCTCCACTTT,CASSYDRGNRSPLHF
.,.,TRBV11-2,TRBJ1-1,TGTGCCAGCAGCTTCGAGGATACGGGCACTGAAGCTTTCTTT,CASSFEDTGTEAFF
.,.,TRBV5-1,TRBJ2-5,TGCGCCAGCAGCTTGGGTGCGGGGGAGACCCAGTACTTC,CASSLGAGETQYF
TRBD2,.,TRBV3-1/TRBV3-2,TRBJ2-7,TGTGCCAGCAGCCCCACGGCAAGCGGGGGGGCGCACGAGCAGTACTTC,CASSPTASGGAHEQYF
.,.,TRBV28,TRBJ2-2,TGTGCCACCTCGACTGGATCTTATCACGGGGAGCTGTTTTTT,CATSTGSYHGELFF
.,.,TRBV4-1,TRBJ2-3,TGCGCCAGCAGCCAAGAAGGGCACGCAGGGTGGAATACGCAGTATTTT,CASSQEGHAGWNTQYF
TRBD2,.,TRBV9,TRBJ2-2,TGTGCCAGCAGCATAGGGACTAGCGCTACCGGGGAGCTGTTTTTT,CASSIGTSATGELFF
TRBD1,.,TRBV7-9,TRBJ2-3,TGTGCCAGCAGATTCGCTTCGGGACAGGGTATCACAGATACGCAGTATTTT,CASRFASGQGITDTQYF
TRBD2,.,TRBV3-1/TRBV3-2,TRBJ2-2,TGTGCCAGCAGCCAAGGTTCTAGCGGGCCGAACACCGGGGAGCTGTTTTTT,CASSQGSSGPNTGELFF
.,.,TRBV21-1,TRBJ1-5,TGTGCCAGCAGCCCTGGGCGGGGACAGCCCCAGCATTTT,CASSPGRGQPQHF